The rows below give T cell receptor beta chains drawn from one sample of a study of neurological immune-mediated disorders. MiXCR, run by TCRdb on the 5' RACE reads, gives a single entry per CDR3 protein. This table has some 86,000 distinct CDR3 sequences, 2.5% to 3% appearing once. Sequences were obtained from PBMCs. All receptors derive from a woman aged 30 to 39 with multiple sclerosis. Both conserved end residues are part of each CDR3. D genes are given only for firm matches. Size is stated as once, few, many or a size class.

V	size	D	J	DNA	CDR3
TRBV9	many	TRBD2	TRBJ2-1	TGTGCCAGCAGCGTTAGCGGGAGGGCCCAATACAATGAGCAGTTCTTC	CASSVSGRAQYNEQFF
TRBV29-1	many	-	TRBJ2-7	TGCAGCGGGATTTGGAGGGACTCCTACGAGCAGTACTTC	CSGIWRDSYEQYF
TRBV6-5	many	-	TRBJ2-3	TGTGCCAGCAGTTACCCCGGAACACGGAGGACATATACGCAGTATTTT	CASSYPGTRRTYTQYF
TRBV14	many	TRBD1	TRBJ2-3	TGTGCCAGCAGCTCGCGCTTGGGGACAGCTAGCACAGATACGCAGTATTTT	CASSSRLGTASTDTQYF
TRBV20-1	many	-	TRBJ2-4	TGCAGTGCCCAAGGACTGGCCATTCAGTACTTC	CSAQGLAIQYF
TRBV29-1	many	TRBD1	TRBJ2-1	TGCAGCACCACGGGACAGTCCTACAATGAGCAGTTCTTC	CSTTGQSYNEQFF
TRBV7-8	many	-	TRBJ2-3	TGTGCCAGCAGCCCTGACCCTTCCGATACGCAGTATTTT	CASSPDPSDTQYF
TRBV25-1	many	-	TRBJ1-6	TGTGCCAGCAGTGAATACGGCGTCGGAGGAAGTTATAATTCACCCCTCCACTTT	CASSEYGVGGSYNSPLHF
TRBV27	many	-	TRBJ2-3	TGTGCCAGCAGTTTACTAAGGGCCACAGATACGCAGTATTTT	CASSLLRATDTQYF
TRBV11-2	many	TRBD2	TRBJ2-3	TGTGCCAGCAGCTTAGGACCGGGACTAGCGGGCACAGATACGCAGTATTTT	CASSLGPGLAGTDTQYF
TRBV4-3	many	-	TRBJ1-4	TGCGCCAGCAGCCGAGCGGGGGGTTCGAAACTGTTTTTT	CASSRAGGSKLFF
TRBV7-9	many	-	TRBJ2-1	TGTGCCAGCAGCTTAGCTAGACCTGAGCAGTTCTTC	CASSLARPEQFF
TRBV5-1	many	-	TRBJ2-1	TGCGCCAGCAGCCTTGGTAGGGGAGGAGTCTACAATGAGCAGTTCTTC	CASSLGRGGVYNEQFF
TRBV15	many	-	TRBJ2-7	TGTGCCACCAGCAGCTCCAAGGGCCACGAGCAGTACTTC	CATSSSKGHEQYF
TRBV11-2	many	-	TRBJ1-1	TGTGCCAGCAGCTTCCCTCGAAGCAGGGACCGAAAACCCATGACCACTGAAGCTTTCTTT	CASSFPRSRDRKPMTTEAFF
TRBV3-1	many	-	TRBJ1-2	TGTGCCAGCAGCCCCGGGGGGACGGAGCTATGGTATGGCTACACCTTC	CASSPGGTELWYGYTF
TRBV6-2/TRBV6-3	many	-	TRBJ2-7	TGTGCCAGCAGTTACTCACACTACGAGCAGTACTTC	CASSYSHYEQYF
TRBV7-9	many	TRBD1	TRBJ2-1	TGTGCCAGCAGCTCAACAGGGGGTGACAATGAGCAGTTCTTC	CASSSTGGDNEQFF
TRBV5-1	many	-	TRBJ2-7	TGCGCCAGCAGCTTGGCCTACTGGGACGACGAGCAGTACTTC	CASSLAYWDDEQYF
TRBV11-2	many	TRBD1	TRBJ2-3	TGTGCCAGCAGCGTGATGGGACAGGGCGGCACAGATACGCAGTATTTT	CASSVMGQGGTDTQYF
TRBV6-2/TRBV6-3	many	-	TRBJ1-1	TGTGCCAGCCGAATGGGCCAAAACACTGAAGCTTTCTTT	CASRMGQNTEAFF